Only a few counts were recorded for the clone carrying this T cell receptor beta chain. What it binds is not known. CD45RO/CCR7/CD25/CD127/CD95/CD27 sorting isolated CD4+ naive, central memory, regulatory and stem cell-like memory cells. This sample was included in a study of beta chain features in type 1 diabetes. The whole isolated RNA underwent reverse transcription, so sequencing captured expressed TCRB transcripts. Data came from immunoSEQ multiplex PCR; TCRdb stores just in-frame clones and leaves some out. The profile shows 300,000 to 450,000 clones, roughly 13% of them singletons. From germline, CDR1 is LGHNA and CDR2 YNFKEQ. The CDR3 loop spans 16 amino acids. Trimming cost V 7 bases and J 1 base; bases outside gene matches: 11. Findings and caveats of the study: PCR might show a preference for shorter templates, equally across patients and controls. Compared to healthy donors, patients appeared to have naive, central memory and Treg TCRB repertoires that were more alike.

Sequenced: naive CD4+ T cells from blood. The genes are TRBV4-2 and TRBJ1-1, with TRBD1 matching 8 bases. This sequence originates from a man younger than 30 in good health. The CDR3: CASIHYAGTGNTEAFF. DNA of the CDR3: TGTGCCAGCATCCATTATGCGGGGACAGGGAACACTGAAGCTTTCTTT.